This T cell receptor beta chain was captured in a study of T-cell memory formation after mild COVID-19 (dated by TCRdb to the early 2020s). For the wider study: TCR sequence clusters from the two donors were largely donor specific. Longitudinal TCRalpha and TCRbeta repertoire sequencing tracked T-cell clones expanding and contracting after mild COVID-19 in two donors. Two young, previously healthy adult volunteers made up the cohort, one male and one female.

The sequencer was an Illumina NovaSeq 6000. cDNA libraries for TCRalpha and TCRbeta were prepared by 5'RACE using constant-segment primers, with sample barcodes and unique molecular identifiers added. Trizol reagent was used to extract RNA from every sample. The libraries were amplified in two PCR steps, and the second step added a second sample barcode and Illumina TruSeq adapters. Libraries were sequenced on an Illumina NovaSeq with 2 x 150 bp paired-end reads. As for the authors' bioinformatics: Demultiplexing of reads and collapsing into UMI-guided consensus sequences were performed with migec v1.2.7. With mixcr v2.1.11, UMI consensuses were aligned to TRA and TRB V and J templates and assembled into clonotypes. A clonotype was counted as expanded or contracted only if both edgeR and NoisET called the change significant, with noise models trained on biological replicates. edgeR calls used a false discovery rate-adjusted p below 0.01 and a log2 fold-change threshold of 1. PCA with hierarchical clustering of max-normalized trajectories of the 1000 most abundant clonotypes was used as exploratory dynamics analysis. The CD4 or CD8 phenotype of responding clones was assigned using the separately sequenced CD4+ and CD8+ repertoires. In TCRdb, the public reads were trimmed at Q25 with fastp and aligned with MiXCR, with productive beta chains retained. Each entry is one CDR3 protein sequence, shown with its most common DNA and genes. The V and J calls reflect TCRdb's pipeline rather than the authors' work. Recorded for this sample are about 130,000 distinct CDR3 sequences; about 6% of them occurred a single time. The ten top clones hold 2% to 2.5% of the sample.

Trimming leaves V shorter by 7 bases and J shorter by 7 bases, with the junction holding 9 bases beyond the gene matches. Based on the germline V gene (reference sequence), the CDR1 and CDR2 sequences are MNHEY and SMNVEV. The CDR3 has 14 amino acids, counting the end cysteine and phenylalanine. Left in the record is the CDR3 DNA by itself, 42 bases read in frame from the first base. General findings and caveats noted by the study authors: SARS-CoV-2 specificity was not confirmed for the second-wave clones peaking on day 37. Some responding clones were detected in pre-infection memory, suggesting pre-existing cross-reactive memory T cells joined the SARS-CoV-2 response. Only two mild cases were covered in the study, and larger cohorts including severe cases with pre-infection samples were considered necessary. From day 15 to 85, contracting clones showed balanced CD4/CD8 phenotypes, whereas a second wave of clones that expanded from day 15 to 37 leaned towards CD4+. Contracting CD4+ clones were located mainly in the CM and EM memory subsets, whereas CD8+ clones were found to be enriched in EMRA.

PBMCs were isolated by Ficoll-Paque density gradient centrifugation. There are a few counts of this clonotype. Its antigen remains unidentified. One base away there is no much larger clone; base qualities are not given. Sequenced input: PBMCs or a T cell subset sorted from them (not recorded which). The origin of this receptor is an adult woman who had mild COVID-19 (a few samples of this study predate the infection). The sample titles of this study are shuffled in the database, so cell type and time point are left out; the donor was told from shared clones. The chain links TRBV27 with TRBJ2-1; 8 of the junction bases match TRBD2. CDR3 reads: CASTVGRATNEQFF. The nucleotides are TGTGCCAGCACCGTCGGGAGGGCCACGAATGAGCAGTTCTTC.